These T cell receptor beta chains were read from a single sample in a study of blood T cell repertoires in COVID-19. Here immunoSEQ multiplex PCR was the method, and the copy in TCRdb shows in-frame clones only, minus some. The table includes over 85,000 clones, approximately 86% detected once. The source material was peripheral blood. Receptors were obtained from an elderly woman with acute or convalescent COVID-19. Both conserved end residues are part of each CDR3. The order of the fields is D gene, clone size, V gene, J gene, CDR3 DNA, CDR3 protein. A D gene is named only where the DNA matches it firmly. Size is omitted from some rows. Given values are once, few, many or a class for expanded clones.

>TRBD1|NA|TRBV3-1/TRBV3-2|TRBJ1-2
TGTGCCAGCAGCCACCAGGGGGCGCTGGACTATGGCTACACCTTC
CASSHQGALDYGYTF
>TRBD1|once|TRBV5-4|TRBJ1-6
TGTGCCAGCAGGACTGACAGGGTACAATCACCCCTCCACTTT
CASRTDRVQSPLHF
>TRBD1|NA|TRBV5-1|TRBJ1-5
TGCGCCAGCAGCACCGGGACAGGGGAGGGTCAGCCCCAGCATTTT
CASSTGTGEGQPQHF
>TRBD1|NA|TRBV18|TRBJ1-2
TGTGCCAGCTCCTCCTCGGGACAGCCTAACTATGGCTACACCTTC
CASSSSGQPNYGYTF
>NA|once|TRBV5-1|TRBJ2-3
TGCGCCAGCAGTGACCAGGGCACAGATACGCAGTATTTT
CASSDQGTDTQYF
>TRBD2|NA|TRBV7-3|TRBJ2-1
TGTGCCAGCAGCCTGGGACTAGCAGAATACAATGAGCAGTTCTTC
CASSLGLAEYNEQFF
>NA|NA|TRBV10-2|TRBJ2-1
TGCGCCAGCAGTGAGTCGTGGTCCCAGTCATTCTTC
CASSESWSQSFF
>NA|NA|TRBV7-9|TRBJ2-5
TGTGCCAGCAGCCCAAAGACACGGCTTGGGGAGACCCAGTACTTC
CASSPKTRLGETQYF
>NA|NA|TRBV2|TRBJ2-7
TGTGCCAGCAGTGCCGACAGGCACTCCTACGAGCAGTACTTC
CASSADRHSYEQYF
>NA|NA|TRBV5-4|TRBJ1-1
TGTGCCAGCAGGCGGGGGGAGGGGACAAACACTGAAGCTTTCTTT
CASRRGEGTNTEAFF
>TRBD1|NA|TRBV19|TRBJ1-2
TGTGCCAGTAGTCTCGGACAGGGGGAATATGGCTACACCTTC
CASSLGQGEYGYTF
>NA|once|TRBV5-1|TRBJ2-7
TGCGCCAGCAGCTTGGTTGGAGGGATCGACGAGCAGTACTTC
CASSLVGGIDEQYF
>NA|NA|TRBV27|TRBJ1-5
TGTGCCAGCAGTCAAGGTTCGGGGGGAAGCAATCAGCCCCAGCATTTT
CASSQGSGGSNQPQHF
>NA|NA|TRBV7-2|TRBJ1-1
TGTGCCAGCAGCGAGAAAGCAGGGGCCGCTGAAGCTTTCTTT
CASSEKAGAAEAFF
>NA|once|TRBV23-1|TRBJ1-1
TGCGCCAGCACCCGAGGGGTGCCGCGGGGGAACACTGAAGCTTTCTTT
CASTRGVPRGNTEAFF
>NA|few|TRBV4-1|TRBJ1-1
TGCGCCAGCGGGGGGGCCGCACGGAACACTGAAGCTTTCTTT
CASGGAARNTEAFF
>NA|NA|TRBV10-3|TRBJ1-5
TGTGCCATCAGTGAGCACGGACAGAATCAGCCCCAGCATTTT
CAISEHGQNQPQHF
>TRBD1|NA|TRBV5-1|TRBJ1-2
TGCGCCAGCAGCTTCGGACAGGGGAAGGGCTATGGCTACACCTTC
CASSFGQGKGYGYTF
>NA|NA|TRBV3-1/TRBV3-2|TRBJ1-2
TGTGCCAGCAGCCGGTGGCAGAACTATGGCTACACCTTC
CASSRWQNYGYTF
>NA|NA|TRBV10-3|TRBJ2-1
TGTGCCATCAGTGAGCCCCCACTAGCCCTCTCCTACAATGAGCAGTTCTTC
CAISEPPLALSYNEQFF
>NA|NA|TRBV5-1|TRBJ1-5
TGCGCCAGCAGCTTGGTAGCGGGGGCGCCGGGCAATCAGCCCCAGCATTTT
CASSLVAGAPGNQPQHF
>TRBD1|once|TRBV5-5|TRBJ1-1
TGTGCCAGCAGCTTTAATGACAGGGCCTTAGGGACTGAAGCTTTCTTT
CASSFNDRALGTEAFF
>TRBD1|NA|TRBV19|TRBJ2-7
TGTGCCAGTAGTCACCCGGGACAGGGCTCCTACGAGCAGTACTTC
CASSHPGQGSYEQYF
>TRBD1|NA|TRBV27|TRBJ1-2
TGTGCCAGCAGTGACCTACAGGGGGGAAAAAACTATGGCTACACCTTC
CASSDLQGGKNYGYTF
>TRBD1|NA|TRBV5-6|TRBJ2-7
TGTGCCAGCAGCTCCGGGACAGGGGCCTACGAGCAGTACTTC
CASSSGTGAYEQYF
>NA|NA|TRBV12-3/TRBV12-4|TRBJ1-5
TGTGCCAGCAGCCGCAGGGGCGATCAGCCCCAGCATTTT
CASSRRGDQPQHF
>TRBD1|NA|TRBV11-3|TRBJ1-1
TGTGCCAGCAGCTTGGGACAGGGAGTGAACACTGAAGCTTTCTTT
CASSLGQGVNTEAFF
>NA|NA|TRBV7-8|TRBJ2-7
TGTGCCAGCAGCTTAGCCCAGGGTCGCTACGAGCAGTACTTC
CASSLAQGRYEQYF
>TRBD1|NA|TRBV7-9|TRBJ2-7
TGTGCCAGCAGCCTCCCCCGCGAATCCGGGACAGGGGGGCCCTACGAGCAGTACTTC
CASSLPRESGTGGPYEQYF
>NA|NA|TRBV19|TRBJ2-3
TGTGCCACTCGAGAGAAACCGGCGGTAGATACGCAGTATTTT
CATREKPAVDTQYF
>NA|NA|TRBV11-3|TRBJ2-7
TGTGCCAGCAGCTCCACAGGGACCGCCCACGAGCAGTACTTC
CASSSTGTAHEQYF
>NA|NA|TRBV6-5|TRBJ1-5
TGTGCCAGCACAAGAGATGCCTACCCACAGCCCCAGCATTTT
CASTRDAYPQPQHF
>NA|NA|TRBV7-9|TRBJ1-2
TGTGCCAGCAGCTTAGGCGTCAGGGGCAGATATGGCTACACCTTC
CASSLGVRGRYGYTF
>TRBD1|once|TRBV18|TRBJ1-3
TGTGCCAGCTCACCGATGGGACAGGGGGCTGGAAACACCATATATTTT
CASSPMGQGAGNTIYF
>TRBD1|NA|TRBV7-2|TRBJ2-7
TGTGCCAGCAGCTTAGTCACAGGGGGCCCCTACGAGCAGTACTTC
CASSLVTGGPYEQYF
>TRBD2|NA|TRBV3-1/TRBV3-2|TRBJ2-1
TGTGCCAGCAGCCTACCTCCCATAGCGGGGGGAATCTTC
CASSLPPIAGGIF
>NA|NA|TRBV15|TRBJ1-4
TGTGCCACCAGCAGAGATAGGGCAGGACTTAATGAAAAACTGTTTTTT
CATSRDRAGLNEKLFF
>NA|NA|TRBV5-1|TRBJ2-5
TGCGCCAGCAGCATATACCAAGAGACCCAGTACTTC
CASSIYQETQYF
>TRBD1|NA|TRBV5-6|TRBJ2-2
TGTGCCAGCAGCGCAATGGGCAGGGGGCCGACCGGGGAGCTGTTTTTT
CASSAMGRGPTGELFF
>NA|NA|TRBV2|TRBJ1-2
TGTGCCAGCAGTCCCGCATCGAGCTATGGCTACACCTTC
CASSPASSYGYTF
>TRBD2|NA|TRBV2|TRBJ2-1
TGTGCCAGCAGGAAGGCTAGCGGGGGGGCCGGTGAGCAGTTCTTC
CASRKASGGAGEQFF
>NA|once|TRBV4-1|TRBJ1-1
TGCGCCAGCAGCCAAGTGGCCAACACTGAAGCTTTCTTT
CASSQVANTEAFF
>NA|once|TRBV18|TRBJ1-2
TGTGCCAGCTCACCTTCCAGGACAGAATATGGCTACACCTTC
CASSPSRTEYGYTF
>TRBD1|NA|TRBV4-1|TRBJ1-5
TGCGCCAGCAGCCAAGGGGACAGAACCTTAAATCAGCCCCAGCATTTT
CASSQGDRTLNQPQHF